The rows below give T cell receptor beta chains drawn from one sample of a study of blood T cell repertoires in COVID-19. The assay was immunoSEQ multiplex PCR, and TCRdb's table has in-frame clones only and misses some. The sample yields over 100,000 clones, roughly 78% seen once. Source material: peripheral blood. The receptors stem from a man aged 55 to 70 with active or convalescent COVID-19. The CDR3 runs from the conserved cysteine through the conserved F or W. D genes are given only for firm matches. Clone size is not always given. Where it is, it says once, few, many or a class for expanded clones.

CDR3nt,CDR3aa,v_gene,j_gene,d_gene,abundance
TGTGCCAGCTCAGTGATTAGCGGGAGGGCTACATACAATGAGCAGTTCTTC,CASSVISGRATYNEQFF,TRBV18,TRBJ2-1,TRBD2,.
TGCGCCAGCAGCCAAGTCGGACTAGCGGGAGCTGTGTTCTTC,CASSQVGLAGAVFF,TRBV4-3,TRBJ2-1,TRBD2,once
TGTGCCAGCAGTCCCCTTTCTGGGGAGGACGAGCAGTACTTC,CASSPLSGEDEQYF,TRBV9,TRBJ2-7,.,.
TGTGCCAGTAGTACCTCACAGGGAGGGGGGCACGAGCAGTACTTC,CASSTSQGGGHEQYF,TRBV19,TRBJ2-7,.,few
TGTGCCAGCAGTCCGGGACAGGGGCCCGAGACCCAGTACTTC,CASSPGQGPETQYF,TRBV28,TRBJ2-5,TRBD1,.
TGTGCCATCAGTGAGGGCAGGGCACAAGAGACCCAGTACTTC,CAISEGRAQETQYF,TRBV10-3,TRBJ2-5,.,.
TGTGCCAGTAGTCCACGAACAGGGGGCGCAGTGGGGAACACTGAAGCTTTCTTT,CASSPRTGGAVGNTEAFF,TRBV19,TRBJ1-1,TRBD1,.
TGTGCCAGCAGCTTCCGGACAGGGGGTAACACCGGGGAGCTGTTTTTT,CASSFRTGGNTGELFF,TRBV7-8,TRBJ2-2,TRBD1,.
TGCGCCAGCAGCCAAGATAGCCTTTACAATGAGCAGTTCTTC,CASSQDSLYNEQFF,TRBV4-1,TRBJ2-1,.,.
TGTGCCAGCAGTCTCCGACAATCCGACGAGCAGTACTTC,CASSLRQSDEQYF,TRBV28,TRBJ2-7,.,.
TGCAGCGCCGTAATCCGGGACAGGGGTTACACCGGGGAGCTGTTTTTT,CSAVIRDRGYTGELFF,TRBV29-1,TRBJ2-2,TRBD1,.
TGTGCCAGCAGCTTAGGCGGACAGGCATCCTACAATGAGCAGTTCTTC,CASSLGGQASYNEQFF,TRBV7-9,TRBJ2-1,TRBD1,.
TGTGCCAGCAGCCGACGGGACACTGCCATGAACACTGAAGCTTTCTTT,CASSRRDTAMNTEAFF,TRBV5-6,TRBJ1-1,.,.
TGTGCCAGCATTTTGACACAGTCTAACTATGGCTACACCTTC,CASILTQSNYGYTF,TRBV6-5,TRBJ1-2,.,.
TGTGCCACTATGGGACTAGCGGAAGAGACCCAGTACTTC,CATMGLAEETQYF,TRBV19,TRBJ2-5,TRBD2,.